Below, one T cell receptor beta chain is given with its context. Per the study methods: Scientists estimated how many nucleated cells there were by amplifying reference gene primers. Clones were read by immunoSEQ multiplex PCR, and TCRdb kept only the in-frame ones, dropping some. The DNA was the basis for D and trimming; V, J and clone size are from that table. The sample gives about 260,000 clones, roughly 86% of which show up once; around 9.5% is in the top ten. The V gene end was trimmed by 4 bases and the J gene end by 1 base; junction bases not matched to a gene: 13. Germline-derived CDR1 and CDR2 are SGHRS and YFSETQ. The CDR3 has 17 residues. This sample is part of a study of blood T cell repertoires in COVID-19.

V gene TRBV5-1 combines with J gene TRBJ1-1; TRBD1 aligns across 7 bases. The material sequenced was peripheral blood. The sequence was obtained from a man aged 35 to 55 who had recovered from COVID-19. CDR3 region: CASSAYRQGLGNTEAFF. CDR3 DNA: TGCGCCAGCAGCGCATACCGACAGGGCCTCGGGAACACTGAAGCTTTCTTT.